The source of this TCR beta chain is a study of cytomegalovirus exposure and HLA in healthy donors. The overall study: Roughly 85 million unique TCRs from HLA-typed donors made up an early data release.

Study-wide results and limits: Presence/absence analyses took donor sequencing depth as roughly uniform.

With respect to this clone: The antigen remains undetermined.

The PCR was carried out with 60 Vbeta primers and 13 Jbeta primers. Profiled with immunoSEQ multiplex PCR; TCRdb holds only in-frame clones, not every one. The sample carries about 82,000 clones, 60% to 80% recorded once. Germline lookup yields CDR1 MGHRA and CDR2 YSYEKL. This CDR3 is built from 14 residues. Unmatched junction bases numbered 6, after V lost 3 bases and J lost 4 bases. V usage is TRBV4-1 and J usage is TRBJ2-7, with TRBD2 identical over 7 bases. The receptor was isolated from a woman aged 45-60 years in good health and CMV-seropositive. The sequenced sample consisted of PBMCs. In nucleotides, the CDR3 is TGCGCCAGCAGCCAGGGAGGGGTGCGGTACGAGCAGTACTTC. Residues: CASSQGGVRYEQYF.